These 14 T cell receptor beta chains came from one sample sequenced in a study of shared clonotypes between healthy human individuals. The protocol was immunoSEQ multiplex PCR, while the TCRdb copy is restricted to in-frame clones and leaves out a portion. The repertoire holds approximately 470,000 clones, with around four fifths as singletons. Sequenced material: PBMCs. These receptors were collected from a woman aged 40 to 50 in good health. Some clones in this sample may be carry-over from other donors' samples.

This clone was seen just once. This chain links TRBV2 with TRBJ2-7, with a possible D match to TRBD2 (6 bases). CDR1 is SNHLY, CDR2 FYNNEI, per germline. V was pared by 1 base and J by 9 bases, with 13 bases between. The CDR3 has 13 amino acids. In nucleotides, the CDR3 is TGTGCCAGCAGTGAAGGGCCTCGGGAGCGGCAGTACTTC. This gives the protein CASSEGPRERQYF.

J is TRBJ2-1 and V is TRBV13, with TRBD1 matching 8 bases. Trimming cost V 5 bases and J 9 bases; bases outside gene matches: 3. The CDR3 consists of 12 residues. Germline assignment: CDR1 PRHDT and CDR2 FYEKMQ (reference sequence). The CDR3 here is CASSHGQGEQFF. The CDR3 nucleotides read TGTGCCAGCAGCCACGGACAGGGTGAGCAGTTCTTC.

This clone was seen once. The chain joins TRBV6-5 to TRBJ2-2; D is ambiguous. The germline V gene encodes CDR1 MNHEY and CDR2 SVGAGI. The CDR3 totals 13 residues. V was clipped by 8 bases and J by 1 base, with 8 bases between them. The CDR3 loop is CASGSLNTGELFF. The CDR3 bases are TGTGCCAGCGGCAGCCTGAACACCGGGGAGCTGTTTTTT.

This chain uses TRBV30 with TRBJ1-2, with 11 bases matching TRBD1. CDR1 is GTSNPN and CDR2 is SVGIG in the germline V gene (reference sequence). J gave up 2 bases and V 5 bases, and 13 bases lay outside the gene matches. The length of the CDR3 is 17 residues. The CDR3 DNA follows: TGTGCCTGGGCTAACGGTAGGACAGGGGGCGCGAACTATGGCTACACCTTC. Amino acids: CAWANGRTGGANYGYTF.

This clone showed up just a few times. The chain joins TRBV7-2 to TRBJ2-3, with 10 bases aligning to TRBD2. The CDR3 contains 17 residues. The trim removed 2 bases at V and 6 bases at J, leaving 11 bases unmatched. The germline CDR1 and CDR2 sequences are SGHTA and FQGNSA. The CDR3 sequence: CASSLQGGSGRADTQYF. The CDR3, as DNA: TGTGCCAGCAGCTTACAAGGGGGGAGCGGGAGGGCGGATACGCAGTATTTT.

This clone was observed once. V usage is TRBV5-1 and J usage is TRBJ2-3; 8 positions agree with TRBD2. This CDR3 region has 14 residues. Germline CDR1 and CDR2: SGHRS and YFSETQ. V trimming: 6 bases; J trimming: 6 bases; junction bases outside the gene matches: 9. As DNA, the CDR3 is TGCGCCAGCACCCCAGGACTAGCTTCGGATACGCAGTATTTT. This gives the protein CASTPGLASDTQYF.

The rearrangement links TRBV15 to TRBJ1-4, with D possibly being TRBD1 (6 bases). Germline CDR1 and CDR2: LNHNV and YYDKDF (reference sequence). The V end was cut by 5 bases, the J end by 8 bases, with 12 bases between. The CDR3 consists of 13 residues. CDR3 loop: CATSPRRGEKLFF. CDR3 nucleotides: TGTGCCACCAGCCCCCGGAGGGGGGAAAAACTGTTTTTT.

The chain carries TRBV5-1 and TRBJ2-3, with a possible D match to TRBD2 (5 bases). The V gene's germline CDR1 is SGHRS and CDR2 YFSETQ. CDR3 size: 14 residues. V gave up 2 bases and J gave up 1 base, with 8 bases separating them. The CDR3 region has the DNA TGCGCCAGCAGCTTTGGGAGCGGCACAGATACGCAGTATTTT. This gives the protein CASSFGSGTDTQYF.

Regarding this clone: Distinct nucleotide sequences in the sample also encode this CDR3. V is TRBV18 and J is TRBJ2-5; 8 positions agree with TRBD1. Trimming cost V 2 bases and J 4 bases; bases outside gene matches: 3. The CDR3 loop spans 14 amino acids. Germline V gives CDR1 KGHSH, CDR2 LQKENI. The CDR3 region is CASSPAGGGETQYF. The CDR3 DNA reads TGTGCCAGCTCACCAGCAGGGGGCGGAGAGACCCAGTACTTC.

This clone has just one count. The CDR3 bases are TGTGCCAGCAGAGACACGGGGTATGGCTACACCTTC. Translated: CASRDTGYGYTF. The V and J genes are TRBV6-1 and TRBJ1-2; unclear D gene. With 6 bases removed from V and 5 bases from J, the gap between germline ends came to 10 bases. This CDR3 has 12 amino acids. From germline, CDR1 is MNHNS and CDR2 SASEGT.

This clone was seen just once. Additional DNA sequences in this sample encode the identical CDR3. V usage is TRBV28 and J usage is TRBJ1-4, with TRBD1 matching 9 bases. J lost 2 bases, V lost 4 bases, and 11 bases had no gene match. Germline CDR1 reads MDHEN; CDR2 reads SYDVKM. This CDR3 spans 18 amino acids. The CDR3 spells CASSSRHGQGWTNEKLFF. The CDR3 DNA reads TGTGCCAGCAGTTCCCGCCACGGACAGGGGTGGACTAATGAAAAACTGTTTTTT.

The chain employs TRBV2 and TRBJ2-2; tentatively, D is TRBD1 (5 bases). The CDR3 totals 14 residues. The germline V gene encodes CDR1 SNHLY and CDR2 FYNNEI. V lost 7 bases, J lost 1 base, and 10 bases lay in between. The CDR3 protein is CASKGHLNTGELFF. The DNA for the CDR3 is TGTGCCAGCAAAGGACACCTGAACACCGGGGAGCTGTTTTTT.

In nucleotides, the CDR3 is TGCGCCAGCAGTGAAGCAGGGGGCGGCACTGAAGCTTTCTTT. It codes for CASSEAGGGTEAFF. The chain has TRBV5-1 and TRBJ1-1, with 8 bases aligning to TRBD1. V was clipped by 5 bases and J by 4 bases; unmatched bases: 7. The V gene's germline CDR1 is SGHRS and CDR2 YFSETQ. The CDR3 covers 14 residues.

V is TRBV30 and J is TRBJ1-2; 10 nucleotides line up with TRBD1. Germline CDR1 is GTSNPN and CDR2 is SVGIG (reference sequence). The CDR3 extends over 12 amino acids. The V gene end was trimmed by 8 bases and the J gene end by 3 bases; junction bases not matched to a gene: 3. The CDR3 region has the DNA TGTGCCGGGGGACAGGGGCACTATGGCTACACCTTC. Translation gives CAGGQGHYGYTF. The full variable domain, in which reference TRBV30 and TRBJ1-2 provide the parts outside the CDR3, is SQTIHQWPATLVQPVGSPLSLECTVEGTSNPNLYWYRQAAGRGLQLLFYSVGIGQISSEVPQNLSASRPQDRQFILSSKKLLLSDSGFYLCAGGQGHYGYTFGSGTRLTVV.